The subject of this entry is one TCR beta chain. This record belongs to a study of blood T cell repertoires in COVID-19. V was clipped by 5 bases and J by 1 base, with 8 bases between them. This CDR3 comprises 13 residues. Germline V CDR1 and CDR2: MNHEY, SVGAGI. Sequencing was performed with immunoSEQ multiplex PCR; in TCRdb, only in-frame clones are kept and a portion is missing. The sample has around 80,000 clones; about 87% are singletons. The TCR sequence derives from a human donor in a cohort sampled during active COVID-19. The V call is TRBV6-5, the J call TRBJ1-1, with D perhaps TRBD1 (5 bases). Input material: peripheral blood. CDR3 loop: CASSIGANTEAFF. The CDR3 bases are TGTGCCAGCAGTATTGGGGCGAACACTGAAGCTTTCTTT.